This TCR beta chain is from a study of blood T cell dynamics during melanoma immunotherapy. Whole-study context: First-line therapy was either pembrolizumab or nivolumab with ipilimumab for metastatic melanoma.

The repertoire was sequenced with immunoSEQ multiplex PCR; TCRdb's copy has only in-frame clones and lacks some. This table holds some 9,900 clones, about 91% found once. V lost 0 bases, J lost 3 bases, and 9 bases lay in between. This CDR3 spans 15 amino acids. From germline, CDR1 is LNHDA and CDR2 SQIVND (reference sequence). Time point given: pre-treatment baseline. Prior systemic cancer therapy, immunosuppressant use and other active malignancies excluded patients. This clone was observed once. This clonotype was obtained from a human donor with melanoma. The material was blood, obtained from a patient treated with checkpoint blockade. The chain links TRBV19 to TRBJ2-1; weak D call: TRBD2 (6 bases). The CDR3 sequence: CASSIDGSLYNEQFF. CDR3 in DNA: TGTGCCAGTAGTATAGACGGGAGCCTCTACAATGAGCAGTTCTTC.